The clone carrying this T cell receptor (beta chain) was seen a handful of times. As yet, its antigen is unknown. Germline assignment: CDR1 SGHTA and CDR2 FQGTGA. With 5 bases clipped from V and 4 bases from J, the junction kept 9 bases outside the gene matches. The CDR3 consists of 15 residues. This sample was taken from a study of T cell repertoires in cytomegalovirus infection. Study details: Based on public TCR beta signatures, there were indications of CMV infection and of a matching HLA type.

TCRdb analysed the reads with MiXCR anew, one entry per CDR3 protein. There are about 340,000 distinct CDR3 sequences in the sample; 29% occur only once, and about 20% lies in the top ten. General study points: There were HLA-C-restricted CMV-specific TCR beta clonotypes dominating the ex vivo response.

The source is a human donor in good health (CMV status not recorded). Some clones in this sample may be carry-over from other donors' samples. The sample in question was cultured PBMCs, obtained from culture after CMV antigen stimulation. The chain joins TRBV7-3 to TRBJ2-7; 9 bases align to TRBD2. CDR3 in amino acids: CASSHGASGKYEQYF. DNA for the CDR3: TGTGCCAGCAGCCACGGCGCTAGCGGGAAATACGAGCAGTACTTC.